A selection of T cell receptor beta chains follows, all from one sample in a study of OX40 agonist ivuxolimab in advanced cancers. This table comes from immunoSEQ multiplex PCR, and its TCRdb copy is limited to in-frame clones, with some not included. This repertoire shows fewer than 95,000 clones, under 90% found once; its top ten account for approximately 6.3%. The source material was CD4+ or CD8+ T cells sorted from blood, sampled in a trial of the OX40 agonist ivuxolimab. Receptor source: an adult with an advanced solid tumor such as melanoma, head and neck, liver or kidney cancer. CDR3s include the opening cysteine and the closing phenylalanine or tryptophan. Fields, in order: clone size, V gene, J gene, D gene, CDR3 DNA, CDR3 protein. The D gene is left open where the match is weak. The size entry is marked missing in some rows and otherwise reads once, few, many or a size class.

.	TRBV28	TRBJ1-5	.	TGTGCCAGCAGTTTATCGGTTATTAGCAATCAGCCCCAGCATTTT	CASSLSVISNQPQHF
.	TRBV19	TRBJ2-2	TRBD1	TGTGCCAGTACCGGACAGGGGGCCTTGAACACCGGGGAGCTGTTTTTT	CASTGQGALNTGELFF
.	TRBV27	TRBJ2-5	.	TGTGCCAGCTGTGACTGGCGGGACCAAGAGACCCAGTACTTC	CASCDWRDQETQYF
.	TRBV28	TRBJ2-6	.	TGTGCCAGCAGATCCGGGGGCCCTGGGGCCAACGTCCTGACTTTC	CASRSGGPGANVLTF
.	TRBV2	TRBJ1-5	.	TGTGCCAGCAGTGAAGAGGGCCTTGGCAATCAGCCCCAGCATTTT	CASSEEGLGNQPQHF
.	TRBV4-3	TRBJ1-1	.	TGCGCCAGCAGCCAAGAGTGGGGATTCAACACTGAAGCTTTCTTT	CASSQEWGFNTEAFF
.	TRBV5-1	TRBJ2-7	TRBD1	TGCGCCAGCAGTTTGGGGACAGGGGAGCAGCACGAGCAGTACTTC	CASSLGTGEQHEQYF
.	TRBV28	TRBJ1-5	.	TGTGCCAGCAGTTCGTCACAGGGTGTAGGAAATCAGCCCCAGCATTTT	CASSSSQGVGNQPQHF
.	TRBV27	TRBJ2-2	TRBD2	TGTGCCAGCAGTCCTCTAGCGGGAGGCCAGATGGGGGAGCTGTTTTTT	CASSPLAGGQMGELFF
.	TRBV19	TRBJ2-2	.	TGTGCCAGTAGTACACTCGACAGTCGGGGTACCGGGGAGCTGTTTTTT	CASSTLDSRGTGELFF
.	TRBV6-5	TRBJ2-7	.	TGTGCCAGCAGTTACACAGGGTTGTACTACGAGCAGTACTTC	CASSYTGLYYEQYF
.	TRBV7-8	TRBJ2-3	.	TGTGCCAGCAGCTTTATTCGGGGGATATCGGATACGCAGTATTTT	CASSFIRGISDTQYF
.	TRBV10-1	TRBJ1-2	.	TGCGCCAGCAGTCAACAGGTGGACTATGGCTACACCTTC	CASSQQVDYGYTF
.	TRBV7-8	TRBJ1-1	.	TGTGCCAGCAGCAGGATAGGGGGTGGCGGCACTGAAGCTTTCTTT	CASSRIGGGGTEAFF
.	TRBV5-4	TRBJ2-1	TRBD2	TGTGCCAGCAGCTTGGCGGGAGGAATCTCCTACAATGAGCAGTTCTTC	CASSLAGGISYNEQFF
.	TRBV7-9	TRBJ1-1	TRBD1	TGTGCCAGGGAACCGGGACAGCTGAACACTGAAGCTTTCTTT	CAREPGQLNTEAFF
once	TRBV7-6	TRBJ1-1	.	TGTGCCAGCAGCTTATATAGGGACACTGAAGCTTTCTTT	CASSLYRDTEAFF
.	TRBV5-1	TRBJ2-2	TRBD2	TGCGCCAGCAGCCCCGGGTGGCTAGCGGGAAACACCGGGGAGCTGTTTTTT	CASSPGWLAGNTGELFF
.	TRBV15	TRBJ2-7	.	TGTGCCACCAGCTCACAACAGGGGGGGGGCTCCTACGAGCAGTACTTC	CATSSQQGGGSYEQYF
.	TRBV7-9	TRBJ1-4	TRBD1	TGTGCCAGCAGCTCCACCGGGACAGGGGGAAAGTCTAATGAAAAACTGTTTTTT	CASSSTGTGGKSNEKLFF
.	TRBV19	TRBJ2-4	TRBD1	TGTGCCAGTAGTTTGGGACAGGGTAAAAACATTCAGTACTTC	CASSLGQGKNIQYF
.	TRBV9	TRBJ2-1	TRBD1	TGTGCCAGCAGCGTCAAAGGACAGGGGCTCAATGAGCAGTTCTTC	CASSVKGQGLNEQFF
.	TRBV7-9	TRBJ1-5	.	TGTGCCAGCAGCCCACAAGTTAATCAGCCCCAGCATTTT	CASSPQVNQPQHF
.	TRBV7-8	TRBJ1-5	TRBD1	TGTGCCAGCAGCTTAGCCCGGACAGGGAAACAGCCCCAGCATTTT	CASSLARTGKQPQHF
.	TRBV2	TRBJ2-3	.	TGTGCCAGCAGTGAGGATACGCAGTATTTT	CASSEDTQYF